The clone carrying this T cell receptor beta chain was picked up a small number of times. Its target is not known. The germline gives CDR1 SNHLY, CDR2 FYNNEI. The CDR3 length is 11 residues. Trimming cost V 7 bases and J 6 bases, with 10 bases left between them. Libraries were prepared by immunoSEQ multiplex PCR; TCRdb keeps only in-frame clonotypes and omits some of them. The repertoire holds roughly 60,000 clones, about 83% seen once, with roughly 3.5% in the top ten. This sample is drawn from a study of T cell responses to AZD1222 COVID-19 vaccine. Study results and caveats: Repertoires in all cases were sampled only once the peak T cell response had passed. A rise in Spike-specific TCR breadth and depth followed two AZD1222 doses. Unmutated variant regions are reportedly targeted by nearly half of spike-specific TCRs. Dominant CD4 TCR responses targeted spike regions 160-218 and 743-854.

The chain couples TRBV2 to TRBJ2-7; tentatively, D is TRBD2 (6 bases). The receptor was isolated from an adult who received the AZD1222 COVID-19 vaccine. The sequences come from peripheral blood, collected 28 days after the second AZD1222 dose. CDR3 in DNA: TGTGCCAGCAAGTTGGGAGGCGAGCAGTACTTC. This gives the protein CASKLGGEQYF.